This T cell receptor beta chain was sequenced for a study of T cell changes during pregnancy in multiple sclerosis. The V segment lost 4 bases and the J segment 1 base; nucleotides outside the gene matches: 8. CDR1 is SGHTS, CDR2 YDEGEE, per germline. The CDR3 spans 16 residues. Clones were sequenced by immunoSEQ multiplex PCR, and TCRdb holds only the in-frame ones, with some missing. The sample records around 43,000 clones, 92% being singletons. The clonotype was recovered from a female donor with multiple sclerosis, enrolled in a pregnancy study. The source material was CD4+ T cells from peripheral blood mononuclear cells, sampled before pregnancy. The genes are TRBV5-8 and TRBJ2-1; 7 nucleotides align to TRBD2. The CDR3: CASSLEGGQSYNEQFF. The DNA for the CDR3 is TGTGCCAGCAGCCTAGAGGGAGGGCAGTCCTACAATGAGCAGTTCTTC.